The 19 T cell receptor beta chains reported below all come from one sample, sequenced in a study of long-term antiretroviral therapy in people with HIV. The run of the v3.0 immunoSEQ assay was at survey level. Clones were read by immunoSEQ multiplex PCR, and TCRdb kept only the in-frame ones, dropping some. The sample carries tens of thousands of clones, more than 70% recorded once. The source was unsorted PBMCs, collected 1.3 years after starting antiretroviral therapy. These receptor sequences come from a man in his sixties with HIV.

The V and J genes are TRBV5-1 and TRBJ2-7, with D perhaps TRBD1 (6 bases). Germline CDR1 SGHRS, CDR2 YFSETQ. The CDR3 sequence is 15 residues long. V shed 4 bases and J shed 0 bases, with 14 bases lying between them. CDR3 nucleotide sequence: TGCGCCAGCAGCGCAACAGGGAGCTACTCCTACGAGCAGTACTTC. It codes for CASSATGSYSYEQYF.

This chain links TRBV6-5 with TRBJ2-1; 10 bases line up with TRBD2. Germline CDR1 is MNHEY and CDR2 is SVGAGI. V lost 0 bases to trimming and J lost 12 bases; unmatched junction nucleotides: 8. The length of the CDR3 is 15 residues. CDR3 loop: CASSYSASGRVGQFF. The CDR3 region has the DNA TGTGCCAGCAGTTACTCGGCTAGCGGGAGAGTAGGGCAGTTCTTC.

The genes are TRBV27 and TRBJ2-7; D possibly matches TRBD1 or TRBD2 (5 bases each). V gave up 6 bases and J gave up 3 bases, with 15 bases separating them. The CDR3 covers 14 residues. CDR1 MNHEY and CDR2 SMNVEV come from the germline V gene (reference sequence). The CDR3 protein is CASRPGTALYEQYF. In nucleotides, the CDR3 is TGTGCCAGCAGACCCGGGACGGCCCTCTACGAGCAGTACTTC.

This chain's CDR3 is CASSSPRWATNEKLFF. Here the CDR3 DNA reads TGTGCCAGCAGCTCCCCCAGGTGGGCAACTAATGAAAAACTGTTTTTT. The chain employs TRBV11-2 and TRBJ1-4, with D unresolved. The CDR3 consists of 16 residues. The germline V gene has CDR1 SGHAT and CDR2 FQNNGV. Trimming shortened V by 4 bases and J by 0 bases, and 12 bases separated the two germline ends.

This clone has only one observation. The chain has TRBV5-1 and TRBJ1-4; the D gene is possibly TRBD1 (5 bases). Germline V gives CDR1 SGHRS, CDR2 YFSETQ. CDR3 size: 13 residues. Between the trimmed V and J ends, which lost 0 bases and 6 bases, there was a span of 6 bases. The DNA for the CDR3 is TGCGCCAGCAGCTTGGAACAGGATGAAAAACTGTTTTTT. Its translation: CASSLEQDEKLFF.

By proportion, this clone is medium-sized. V is TRBV2 and J is TRBJ2-7, with D perhaps being TRBD1 or TRBD2 (5 bases each). CDR1 is SNHLY and CDR2 is FYNNEI in the germline V gene. The CDR3 loop spans 15 amino acids. Deletions cut 5 bases from V and 1 base from J, with 15 bases between. In DNA form, the CDR3 reads TGTGCCAGCAGTCTCTCCGGGACCCTTTCCTACGAGCAGTACTTC. Its protein product is CASSLSGTLSYEQYF.

The V gene is TRBV5-1, the J gene TRBJ2-5; D is ambiguous. Trimming removed 2 bases from V and 1 base from J, with 12 bases in between. This CDR3 has 15 residues. Germline CDR1 and CDR2: SGHRS and YFSETQ. In nucleotides, the CDR3 is TGCGCCAGCAGCTTAACATCTCCGGGCCAAGAGACCCAGTACTTC. This encodes CASSLTSPGQETQYF. Full variable domain (outside the CDR3, taken from reference TRBV5-1 and TRBJ2-5): KAGVTQTPRYLIKTRGQQVTLSCSPISGHRSVSWYQQTPGQGLQFLFEYFSETQRNKGNFPGRFSGRQFSNSRSEMNVSTLELGDSALYLCASSLTSPGQETQYFGPGTRLLVL.

This clone came up a few times. CDR3 sequence reads: CASSYREGNQPQHF. In DNA, the CDR3 is TGTGCCAGCAGCTACAGGGAGGGCAATCAGCCCCAGCATTTT. J is TRBJ1-5 and V is TRBV7-2, with D perhaps matching TRBD1 (6 bases). Germline V lookup: CDR1 SGHTA, CDR2 FQGNSA. The germline V and J ends were trimmed by 4 bases and 2 bases, with 9 bases remaining between them. The CDR3 loop spans 14 amino acids.

V gene TRBV18 combines with J gene TRBJ2-1; 10 bases align to TRBD2. The CDR3 is 18 residues long. The germline CDR1 and CDR2 sequences are KGHSH and LQKENI. After removal of 3 bases from V and 0 bases from J, the junction contained 8 bases not matched to a gene. CDR3 sequence reads: CASSPQREGLGSYNEQFF. Here the CDR3 DNA reads TGTGCCAGCTCACCTCAGCGGGAGGGCCTCGGCTCCTACAATGAGCAGTTCTTC.

Only a few counts were recorded for this clone. V gene TRBV19 combines with J gene TRBJ1-4, with a weak D call TRBD1 (5 bases). V was pared by 5 bases and J by 0 bases, with 10 bases between. Germline V gene lookup returns CDR1 LNHDA and CDR2 SQIVND (reference sequence). The CDR3 consists of 15 residues. The DNA of the CDR3 is TGTGCCAGTAGTCCACGACAGACAACTAATGAAAAACTGTTTTTT. Residues: CASSPRQTTNEKLFF.

This chain connects TRBV2 to TRBJ2-7; TRBD2 agrees at 7 bases. The CDR3 has 15 amino acids. Germline lookup yields CDR1 SNHLY and CDR2 FYNNEI. Trimming removed 7 bases from V and 2 bases from J; junction bases left unmatched: 11. The DNA for the CDR3 is TGTGCCAGCAAGGGTAACGGGGGGTATACCTACGAGCAGTACTTC. Residues: CASKGNGGYTYEQYF.

The table lists this clone with a few counts. The chain employs TRBV19 and TRBJ1-1, with D perhaps matching TRBD1 (6 bases). Germline CDR1 reads LNHDA; CDR2 reads SQIVND (reference sequence). The CDR3 loop spans 13 amino acids. Trimming removed 5 bases at V and 2 bases at J, with 9 bases between. For the CDR3, the DNA is TGTGCCAGTAGTGACAGGCCAAACACTGAAGCTTTCTTT. Its protein is CASSDRPNTEAFF.

The chain recombines TRBV5-6 with TRBJ2-7, with TRBD1 matching over 8 bases. Germline CDR1 reads SGHDT; CDR2 reads YYEEEE. V was pared by 4 bases and J by 0 bases, with 9 bases of the junction left unmatched. This CDR3 is 16 amino acids long. The CDR3 loop is CASSPSGGLFSYEQYF. CDR3 bases: TGTGCCAGCAGCCCCTCAGGGGGCCTTTTCTCCTACGAGCAGTACTTC.

The rearrangement links TRBV29-1 to TRBJ2-2; the D gene could be TRBD1 or TRBD2 (6 bases each). The length of the CDR3 is 14 residues. CDR1 SQVTM and CDR2 ANQGSEA come from the germline V gene. The V and J ends lost 3 bases and 0 bases respectively, with 8 bases between them. The CDR3 region is CSVEGGPNTGELFF. In DNA, the CDR3 is TGCAGCGTTGAGGGGGGCCCGAACACCGGGGAGCTGTTTTTT.

The rearrangement uses TRBV7-3 and TRBJ1-6; the D is unclear. Trimming took off 2 bases at V and 9 bases at J, with 8 bases between the two ends. Germline V gene sequence: CDR1 SGHTA, CDR2 FQGTGA. The CDR3 is 13 amino acids. CDR3 nucleotide sequence: TGTGCCAGCAGCTTACGCCAAGCTTCACCCCTCCACTTT. Translated: CASSLRQASPLHF.

The CDR3 loop is CASSGTGQETQYF. In DNA, the CDR3 is TGTGCCAGCAGTGGGACAGGCCAAGAGACCCAGTACTTC. This chain links TRBV2 with TRBJ2-5; 7 bases fit TRBD1. Germline V CDR1 and CDR2: SNHLY, FYNNEI. CDR3 size: 13 residues. The trim removed 4 bases at V and 1 base at J, leaving 0 bases unmatched.

The sample holds one count of this clone. This chain links TRBV11-2 with TRBJ1-4; D gene unclear. There are 15 residues in the CDR3. Trimming left V 6 bases short and J 0 bases short, with 11 bases between. CDR1 and CDR2 (germline): SGHAT, FQNNGV. Here the CDR3 reads CASSQEWATNEKLFF. DNA of the CDR3: TGTGCCAGCAGTCAAGAATGGGCAACTAATGAAAAACTGTTTTTT.

The chain carries TRBV18 and TRBJ2-7; 11 positions agree with TRBD2. After removal of 5 bases from V and 9 bases from J, the junction contained 12 bases not matched to a gene. The V gene's germline CDR1 is KGHSH and CDR2 LQKENI. The CDR3 loop spans 15 amino acids. The CDR3 DNA is TGTGCCAGCTCAACACTAGCGGGAGTTCAAACCGGGCAGTACTTC. Protein sequence: CASSTLAGVQTGQYF.

The V and J genes are TRBV5-6 and TRBJ1-2; no firm D call. V lost 4 bases and J 7 bases, leaving 11 bases between the germline ends. The CDR3 is made up of 12 amino acids. Per the germline V gene, CDR1 is SGHDT and CDR2 is YYEEEE. CDR3 sequence (DNA): TGTGCCAGCAGCCGCGATAATTCTGGCTACACCTTC. Encoded protein: CASSRDNSGYTF.